The 4 T cell receptor beta chains below all came from one sample that was sequenced in a study of T cell changes during pregnancy in multiple sclerosis. Profiling relied on immunoSEQ multiplex PCR, and the TCRdb table lists in-frame clones only, not all of them. The repertoire holds more than 15,000 clones, with approximately 84% as singletons. The source was CD8+ T cells from peripheral blood mononuclear cells, collected in the second trimester of pregnancy. These TCRs come from a female donor in good health, enrolled as a control in a pregnancy study.

The V and J genes are TRBV4-2 and TRBJ2-1, with 10 bases lining up with TRBD2. The germline CDR1 and CDR2 sequences are LGHNA and YNFKEQ. After removal of 5 bases from V and 7 bases from J, the junction contained 8 bases not matched to a gene. This CDR3 spans 15 amino acids. CDR3: CASSTGLAFWNEQFF. The DNA for the CDR3 is TGTGCCAGCAGCACGGGACTAGCGTTTTGGAATGAGCAGTTCTTC.

The V gene is TRBV5-5, the J gene TRBJ1-2; 7 positions match TRBD1. V shed 4 bases, J shed 12 bases, and the junction held 6 bases outside the gene matches. From germline, CDR1 is SGHKS and CDR2 YYEKEE (reference sequence). CDR3 length equals 11 residues. The CDR3 here is CASSKGGEDTF. The CDR3 region has the DNA TGTGCCAGCAGCAAAGGGGGCGAAGACACCTTC. The entire variable domain, with the rest obtained from reference TRBV5-5 and TRBJ1-2, is as follows: DAGVTQSPTHLIKTRGQQVTLRCSPISGHKSVSWYQQVLGQGPQFIFQYYEKEERGRGNFPDRFSARQFPNYSSELNVNALLLGDSALYLCASSKGGEDTFGSGTRLTVV.

This clone was found a few times. The rearrangement uses TRBV2 and TRBJ1-2, with D possibly TRBD1 on 5 matching bases. This CDR3 contains 14 residues. Trimming shortened V by 0 bases and J by 4 bases, and 9 bases separated the two germline ends. CDR1 and CDR2 from the germline V gene are SNHLY and FYNNEI. DNA for the CDR3: TGTGCCAGCAGTGAAGCAGGGGAGGCCTATGGCTACACCTTC. This codes for CASSEAGEAYGYTF.

The chain recombines TRBV11-2 with TRBJ1-3; D ambiguous. Per germline, CDR1 SGHAT and CDR2 FQNNGV. V was cut by 5 bases and J by 4 bases, with 24 bases left in between. The CDR3 totals 18 residues. The CDR3 DNA follows: TGTGCCAGCAGCCGCTTAGGCCTGGGTCGGGGATCCGGAAACACCATATATTTT. Encoded protein: CASSRLGLGRGSGNTIYF.